What follows are 13 T cell receptor beta chains derived from one specimen sequenced in a study of blood T cell repertoires in COVID-19. The table came from immunoSEQ multiplex PCR; TCRdb's copy has only in-frame clones and leaves some out. The sample lists roughly 68,000 clones; around 74% were seen once. Sequenced material: peripheral blood. Every receptor here comes from a man between 60 and 75 years old with COVID-19, enrolled during active disease.

The chain carries TRBV2 and TRBJ2-1, with a weak D call TRBD2 (6 bases). Per the germline V gene, CDR1 is SNHLY and CDR2 is FYNNEI. V shed 6 bases and J shed 8 bases, with 20 bases lying between them. CDR3 length: 15 amino acids. CDR3 sequence: CASRTGSQGGDEQFF. The CDR3 DNA reads TGTGCCAGCAGGACGGGGAGTCAGGGAGGTGATGAGCAGTTCTTC.

The chain joins TRBV30 to TRBJ2-1, with D possibly matching TRBD2 (7 bases). V was pared by 2 bases and J by 10 bases, with 24 bases between. The CDR3 sequence is 16 residues long. Germline lookup yields CDR1 GTSNPN and CDR2 SVGIG (reference sequence). Here the CDR3 reads CAWSSRHRGGGREQFF. CDR3 nucleotide sequence: TGTGCCTGGAGTTCCCGTCACCGCGGGGGCGGTAGGGAGCAGTTCTTC.

The chain carries TRBV5-4 and TRBJ2-5; 9 bases are a match to TRBD1. The trim removed 4 bases at V and 5 bases at J, leaving 9 bases unmatched. There are 15 residues in the CDR3. CDR1 SGHNT and CDR2 YYREEE come from the germline V gene (reference sequence). The chain's CDR3 is CASSPRQGEAETQYF. CDR3 DNA sequence: TGTGCCAGCAGCCCGAGACAGGGGGAGGCGGAGACCCAGTACTTC. The variable domain in full, with the rest retrieved from reference TRBV5-4 and TRBJ2-5, is ETGVTQSPTHLIKTRGQQVTLRCSSQSGHNTVSWYQQALGQGPQFIFQYYREEENGRGNFPPRFSGLQFPNYSSELNVNALELDDSALYLCASSPRQGEAETQYFGPGTRLLVL.

CDR3 region: CASSGQLSSYEQYF. Here the CDR3 DNA reads TGTGCCAGCTCAGGACAGTTGAGCTCCTACGAGCAGTACTTC. J is TRBJ2-7 and V is TRBV18, with TRBD1 as a possible D gene (6 bases). Trimming took 5 bases from V and 0 from J, leaving 11 bases between them. Per the germline V gene, CDR1 is KGHSH and CDR2 is LQKENI. The CDR3 has 14 residues.

To note about this clone: Given a much more abundant clone one base away, this may be a read error. The V call is TRBV28, the J call TRBJ2-2; 8 nucleotides match TRBD2. The junction had 6 bases not matched to a gene; V was cut back by 3 bases and J by 3 bases. Per germline, CDR1 MDHEN and CDR2 SYDVKM. This CDR3 region has 16 residues. CDR3 in DNA: TGTGCCAGCAGTTTTGCGGGGGGTGGGCACACCGGGGAGCTGTTTTTT. This sequence encodes CASSFAGGGHTGELFF. Full variable domain (remainder filled in from reference TRBV28 and TRBJ2-2): DVKVTQSSRYLVKRTGEKVFLECVQDMDHENMFWYRQDPGLGLRLIYFSYDVKMKEKGDIPEGYSVSREKKERFSLILESASTNQTSMYLCASSFAGGGHTGELFFGEGSRLTVL.

V and J are TRBV7-3 and TRBJ2-6; D possibly corresponds to TRBD1 (5 bases). The CDR3 has 18 amino acids. The germline V gene encodes CDR1 SGHTA and CDR2 FQGTGA. V was shortened by 5 bases and J by 1 base, with 18 bases between the two germline ends. This chain's CDR3 is CASSPRQGLRSGANVLTF. Here the CDR3 DNA reads TGTGCCAGCAGCCCGAGGCAGGGCTTACGGTCTGGGGCCAACGTCCTGACTTTC.

The CDR3 region is CASSPGSPARGDTQYF. The DNA of the CDR3 is TGCGCCAGCAGCCCCGGTTCCCCTGCTAGGGGTGATACGCAGTATTTT. The chain recombines TRBV5-1 with TRBJ2-3; D is possibly TRBD1 (5 bases). There are 16 residues in the CDR3. Germline values: CDR1 SGHRS, CDR2 YFSETQ. Trimming cost V 4 bases and J 6 bases, with 21 bases left between them.

The J gene is TRBJ2-1, the V gene TRBV5-1, with 7 bases aligning to TRBD2. V shed 1 base, J shed 7 bases, and the junction held 8 bases outside the gene matches. The CDR3 totals 15 residues. CDR1 and CDR2 from the germline V gene are SGHRS and YFSETQ. Written as DNA, the CDR3 is TGCGCCAGCAGCTTGAGGCCGACTAGCTCAAATGAGCAGTTCTTC. Protein: CASSLRPTSSNEQFF.

V is TRBV5-1 and J is TRBJ1-2, with 7 positions matching TRBD1. CDR1 and CDR2 (germline): SGHRS, YFSETQ. V lost 2 bases and J lost 6; bases outside the gene matches: 7. This CDR3 spans 14 amino acids. This CDR3 is CASSFTGTDDGYTF. The CDR3 coding sequence is TGCGCCAGCAGCTTTACCGGGACAGACGATGGCTACACCTTC.

The chain joins TRBV27 to TRBJ2-1; D perhaps matches TRBD1 (5 bases). Trimming removed 0 bases at V and 5 bases at J, with 14 bases between. Germline V gene sequence: CDR1 MNHEY, CDR2 SMNVEV (reference sequence). The CDR3 covers 16 residues. The CDR3 region is CASSLSTALAHNEQFF. The CDR3 DNA reads as TGTGCCAGCAGTTTATCGACAGCCTTGGCCCACAATGAGCAGTTCTTC.

On this clone: Relative to the germline gene, one junction end is altered; a read error may explain this. This chain joins TRBV7-9 and TRBJ2-5; no definite D call. The CDR3 has 12 amino acids. Germline V CDR1 and CDR2: SEHNR, FQNEAQ (reference sequence). CDR3 region: CASSSTEDTQYF. Here the CDR3 DNA reads TGTGCCAGCAGCTCAACTGAAGATACCCAGTACTTC.

V gene TRBV28 combines with J gene TRBJ1-6; maybe TRBD1 (5 bases). The CDR3 runs to 15 residues. CDR1 MDHEN and CDR2 SYDVKM come from the germline V gene. V lost 5 bases and J 7 bases, leaving 15 bases between the germline ends. The CDR3 nucleotides read TGTGCCAGCAGTCGCGGGGACCTCAACAATTCACCCCTCCACTTT. Amino acids: CASSRGDLNNSPLHF. The complete variable domain, with remaining parts taken from reference TRBV28 and TRBJ1-6, reads DVKVTQSSRYLVKRTGEKVFLECVQDMDHENMFWYRQDPGLGLRLIYFSYDVKMKEKGDIPEGYSVSREKKERFSLILESASTNQTSMYLCASSRGDLNNSPLHFGNGTRLTVT.

The chain is built from TRBV9 and TRBJ2-3; D gene unclear. This CDR3 is built from 12 residues. CDR1 is SGDLS and CDR2 is YYNGEE in the germline V gene. Trimming left V 3 bases short and J 4 bases short, with 6 bases between. This CDR3 reads CASSASADTQYF. The CDR3 DNA reads TGTGCCAGCAGCGCATCAGCAGATACGCAGTATTTT.